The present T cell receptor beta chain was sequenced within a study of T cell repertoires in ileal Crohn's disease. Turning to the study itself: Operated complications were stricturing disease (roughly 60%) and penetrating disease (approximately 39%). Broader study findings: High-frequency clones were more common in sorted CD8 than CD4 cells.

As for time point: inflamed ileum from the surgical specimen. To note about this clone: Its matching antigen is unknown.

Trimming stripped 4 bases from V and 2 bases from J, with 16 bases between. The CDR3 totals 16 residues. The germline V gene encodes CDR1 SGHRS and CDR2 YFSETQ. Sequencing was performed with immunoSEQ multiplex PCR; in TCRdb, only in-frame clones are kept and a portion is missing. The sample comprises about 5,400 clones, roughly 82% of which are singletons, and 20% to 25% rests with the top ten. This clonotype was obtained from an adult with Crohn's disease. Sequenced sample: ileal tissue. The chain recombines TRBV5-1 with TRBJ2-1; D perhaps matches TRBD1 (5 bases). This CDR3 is CASSTRAAETYNEQFF. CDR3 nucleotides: TGCGCCAGCAGCACCAGGGCGGCGGAAACCTACAATGAGCAGTTCTTC.